These T cell receptor beta chains were read from a single sample in a study of OX40 agonist ivuxolimab in advanced cancers. The protocol was immunoSEQ multiplex PCR, while the TCRdb copy is restricted to in-frame clones and leaves out a portion. The sample comprises roughly 11,000 clones, approximately 80% of which are singletons, and 8% to 9.5% rests with the top ten. The source was CD4+ or CD8+ T cells sorted from blood, collected in a trial of the OX40 agonist ivuxolimab. These receptors were collected from an adult with an advanced solid tumor such as melanoma, head and neck, liver or kidney cancer. Both conserved end residues are part of each CDR3. A D gene is named only where the DNA matches it firmly. Some rows have no size entry. The others give once, few or many, or a class for an expanded clone.

v_gene: TRBV4-1; j_gene: TRBJ1-6; d_gene: NA; abundance: NA; CDR3aa: CASSQEGQIYNSPLHF; CDR3nt: TGTGCCAGCAGCCAAGAAGGACAAATCTATAATTCACCCCTCCACTTT
v_gene: TRBV5-1; j_gene: TRBJ2-5; d_gene: TRBD2; abundance: NA; CDR3aa: CASSLGLAGAETQYF; CDR3nt: TGCGCCAGCAGCTTGGGACTAGCGGGGGCAGAGACCCAGTACTTC
v_gene: TRBV6-9; j_gene: TRBJ1-1; d_gene: NA; abundance: NA; CDR3aa: CASSYSPGGFTEAFF; CDR3nt: TGTGCCAGCAGTTACTCTCCCGGAGGGTTCACTGAAGCTTTCTTT
v_gene: TRBV27; j_gene: TRBJ2-5; d_gene: TRBD2; abundance: NA; CDR3aa: CASSTLAGQETQYF; CDR3nt: TGTGCCAGCAGTACCCTAGCGGGCCAAGAGACCCAGTACTTC
v_gene: TRBV19; j_gene: TRBJ2-5; d_gene: TRBD2; abundance: NA; CDR3aa: CASSIGAGGGNQETQYF; CDR3nt: TGTGCCAGTAGTATTGGAGCGGGGGGCGGCAATCAAGAGACCCAGTACTTC
v_gene: TRBV7-2; j_gene: TRBJ2-7; d_gene: NA; abundance: once; CDR3aa: CASSLAGASSYEQYF; CDR3nt: TGTGCCAGCAGCTTAGCTGGGGCAAGCTCCTACGAGCAGTACTTC
v_gene: TRBV5-8; j_gene: TRBJ1-2; d_gene: NA; abundance: NA; CDR3aa: CASSLNLNGYGYTF; CDR3nt: TGTGCCAGCAGCTTGAATCTGAACGGCTATGGCTACACCTTC
v_gene: TRBV19; j_gene: TRBJ1-1; d_gene: TRBD1; abundance: NA; CDR3aa: CASSISEGATEAFF; CDR3nt: TGTGCCAGTAGTATATCCGAGGGGGCTACTGAAGCTTTCTTT
v_gene: TRBV7-9; j_gene: TRBJ2-1; d_gene: NA; abundance: NA; CDR3aa: CASSLAPGGRDNEQFF; CDR3nt: TGTGCCAGCAGCTTAGCGCCCGGGGGGCGGGACAATGAGCAGTTCTTC
v_gene: TRBV30; j_gene: TRBJ2-3; d_gene: NA; abundance: NA; CDR3aa: CAWSGGPDTQYF; CDR3nt: TGTGCCTGGAGTGGAGGGCCAGATACGCAGTATTTT
v_gene: TRBV4-2; j_gene: TRBJ2-1; d_gene: NA; abundance: NA; CDR3aa: CASSWGNEQFF; CDR3nt: TGTGCCAGCAGCTGGGGAAATGAGCAGTTCTTC
v_gene: TRBV7-2; j_gene: TRBJ2-1; d_gene: TRBD2; abundance: few; CDR3aa: CASSPGGYNEQFF; CDR3nt: TGTGCCAGCAGCCCCGGGGGGTACAATGAGCAGTTCTTC
v_gene: TRBV11-2; j_gene: TRBJ2-1; d_gene: NA; abundance: NA; CDR3aa: CASSQGATGGLEEQFF; CDR3nt: TGTGCCAGCAGCCAGGGGGCGACGGGGGGGCTAGAGGAGCAGTTCTTC
v_gene: TRBV25-1; j_gene: TRBJ2-7; d_gene: NA; abundance: medium-sized; CDR3aa: CASSEYSGSYEQYF; CDR3nt: TGTGCCAGCAGTGAATATTCTGGCTCCTACGAGCAGTACTTC
v_gene: TRBV27; j_gene: TRBJ2-7; d_gene: TRBD2; abundance: once; CDR3aa: CASSFGGGPLEQYF; CDR3nt: TGTGCCAGCAGTTTTGGGGGGGGTCCCCTGGAGCAGTACTTC
v_gene: TRBV9; j_gene: TRBJ1-1; d_gene: NA; abundance: once; CDR3aa: CASSLQGEAFF; CDR3nt: TGTGCCAGCAGCCTCCAGGGGGAAGCTTTCTTT
v_gene: TRBV6-5; j_gene: TRBJ1-5; d_gene: NA; abundance: NA; CDR3aa: CASSYAGDQPQHF; CDR3nt: TGTGCCAGCAGTTACGCCGGGGATCAGCCCCAGCATTTT
v_gene: TRBV7-3; j_gene: TRBJ2-2; d_gene: NA; abundance: NA; CDR3aa: CASSPHRDPSTTGELFF; CDR3nt: TGTGCCAGCAGCCCACACCGGGACCCATCGACCACCGGGGAGCTGTTTTTT
v_gene: TRBV9; j_gene: TRBJ2-3; d_gene: TRBD2; abundance: medium-sized; CDR3aa: CASSGNLLAAGEFTDTQYF; CDR3nt: TGTGCCAGCAGCGGAAATCTTCTTGCTGCGGGGGAGTTCACAGATACGCAGTATTTT
v_gene: TRBV11-1; j_gene: TRBJ2-3; d_gene: NA; abundance: NA; CDR3aa: CASSLRPGPSTDTQYF; CDR3nt: TGTGCCAGCAGCTTAAGGCCGGGCCCAAGCACAGATACGCAGTATTTT
v_gene: TRBV27; j_gene: TRBJ1-2; d_gene: TRBD1; abundance: NA; CDR3aa: CASSGDSLDYGYTF; CDR3nt: TGTGCCAGCAGTGGGGACAGTCTGGACTATGGCTACACCTTC
v_gene: TRBV7-2; j_gene: TRBJ2-7; d_gene: NA; abundance: NA; CDR3aa: CASSLESPGPYEQYF; CDR3nt: TGTGCCAGCAGCTTAGAGTCTCCGGGCCCCTACGAGCAGTACTTC
v_gene: TRBV19; j_gene: TRBJ2-1; d_gene: TRBD2; abundance: once; CDR3aa: CASSILAGELFPYNEQFF; CDR3nt: TGTGCCAGTAGTATATTAGCGGGGGAGCTCTTTCCTTACAATGAGCAGTTCTTC
v_gene: TRBV5-1; j_gene: TRBJ2-7; d_gene: TRBD1; abundance: few; CDR3aa: CASSSGGAGEQYF; CDR3nt: TGCGCCAGCAGCTCAGGGGGCGCAGGGGAGCAGTACTTC
v_gene: TRBV6-5; j_gene: TRBJ1-1; d_gene: NA; abundance: few; CDR3aa: CASSYGTEAFF; CDR3nt: TGTGCCAGCAGTTACGGGACTGAAGCTTTCTTT
v_gene: TRBV13; j_gene: TRBJ1-2; d_gene: NA; abundance: NA; CDR3aa: CASSPQDYGYTF; CDR3nt: TGTGCCAGCAGCCCCCAGGATTATGGCTACACCTTC
v_gene: TRBV7-6; j_gene: TRBJ1-1; d_gene: TRBD1; abundance: NA; CDR3aa: CASSSRTGRNTEAFF; CDR3nt: TGTGCCAGCAGCTCTCGGACAGGGAGGAACACTGAAGCTTTCTTT
v_gene: TRBV18; j_gene: TRBJ1-4; d_gene: NA; abundance: NA; CDR3aa: CASSGSKGINEKLFF; CDR3nt: TGTGCCAGCTCAGGAAGCAAGGGAATTAATGAAAAACTGTTTTTT
v_gene: TRBV27; j_gene: TRBJ2-7; d_gene: TRBD1; abundance: medium-sized; CDR3aa: CASSIGTGAVYEQYF; CDR3nt: TGTGCCAGCAGTATAGGGACAGGGGCAGTCTACGAGCAGTACTTC
v_gene: TRBV11-1; j_gene: TRBJ2-1; d_gene: NA; abundance: few; CDR3aa: CASSPWTDSYNEQFF; CDR3nt: TGTGCCAGCAGCCCCTGGACAGACTCCTACAATGAGCAGTTCTTC
v_gene: TRBV7-8; j_gene: TRBJ1-1; d_gene: TRBD1; abundance: NA; CDR3aa: CASSATGRTEAFF; CDR3nt: TGTGCCAGCAGCGCGACAGGGAGAACTGAAGCTTTCTTT
v_gene: TRBV5-1; j_gene: TRBJ2-3; d_gene: TRBD2; abundance: NA; CDR3aa: CASSKTTSGGYTDTQYF; CDR3nt: TGCGCCAGCAGCAAAACGACTAGCGGGGGGTACACAGATACGCAGTATTTT
v_gene: TRBV7-3; j_gene: TRBJ2-7; d_gene: TRBD1; abundance: NA; CDR3aa: CASSQQGAYEQYF; CDR3nt: TGTGCCAGCAGCCAACAGGGGGCCTACGAGCAGTACTTC
v_gene: TRBV4-1; j_gene: TRBJ1-4; d_gene: NA; abundance: NA; CDR3aa: CASSQEGRSNEKLFF; CDR3nt: TGCGCCAGCAGCCAAGAGGGGAGGTCTAATGAAAAACTGTTTTTT
v_gene: TRBV27; j_gene: TRBJ2-1; d_gene: NA; abundance: NA; CDR3aa: CASSWDGGNEQFF; CDR3nt: TGTGCCAGCAGTTGGGACGGTGGCAATGAGCAGTTCTTC
v_gene: TRBV27; j_gene: TRBJ2-2; d_gene: NA; abundance: NA; CDR3aa: CASRPGAWLTGELFF; CDR3nt: TGTGCCAGCAGACCAGGGGCTTGGCTCACCGGGGAGCTGTTTTTT
v_gene: TRBV19; j_gene: TRBJ2-6; d_gene: TRBD1; abundance: NA; CDR3aa: CASRTGISGANVLTF; CDR3nt: TGTGCCAGTAGGACAGGGATATCTGGGGCCAACGTCCTGACTTTC
v_gene: TRBV28; j_gene: TRBJ1-6; d_gene: NA; abundance: NA; CDR3aa: CASSFNPSPLHF; CDR3nt: TGTGCCAGCAGTTTTAATCCTTCACCCCTCCACTTT
v_gene: TRBV28; j_gene: TRBJ1-2; d_gene: TRBD1; abundance: NA; CDR3aa: CASSLPEGAYGYTF; CDR3nt: TGTGCCAGCAGTTTACCGGAGGGGGCGTATGGCTACACCTTC
v_gene: TRBV5-6; j_gene: TRBJ2-3; d_gene: NA; abundance: NA; CDR3aa: CASSLGSWGTDTQYF; CDR3nt: TGTGCCAGCAGCCTAGGGAGTTGGGGCACAGATACGCAGTATTTT
v_gene: TRBV4-3; j_gene: TRBJ2-7; d_gene: TRBD1; abundance: NA; CDR3aa: CASSLSGGTYEQYF; CDR3nt: TGCGCCAGCAGCCTATCAGGGGGAACCTACGAGCAGTACTTC
v_gene: TRBV7-9; j_gene: TRBJ2-1; d_gene: NA; abundance: few; CDR3aa: CASSLEGQGEFF; CDR3nt: TGTGCCAGCAGCTTAGAGGGGCAGGGAGAGTTCTTC
v_gene: TRBV5-4; j_gene: TRBJ2-7; d_gene: NA; abundance: NA; CDR3aa: CASSPGWGAYEQYF; CDR3nt: TGTGCCAGCTCCCCGGGGTGGGGGGCGTACGAGCAGTACTTC
v_gene: TRBV2; j_gene: TRBJ2-1; d_gene: NA; abundance: NA; CDR3aa: CASRLGLGEQFF; CDR3nt: TGTGCCAGCAGACTCGGGTTGGGTGAGCAGTTCTTC
v_gene: TRBV6-1; j_gene: TRBJ2-7; d_gene: NA; abundance: NA; CDR3aa: CASSPRPSGYEQYF; CDR3nt: TGTGCCAGCAGTCCCCGGCCCTCGGGCTACGAGCAGTACTTC
v_gene: TRBV15; j_gene: TRBJ2-5; d_gene: NA; abundance: NA; CDR3aa: CATSSLTGSETQYF; CDR3nt: TGTGCCACCAGCAGCCTAACAGGTTCGGAGACCCAGTACTTC
v_gene: TRBV19; j_gene: TRBJ2-1; d_gene: NA; abundance: once; CDR3aa: CASSLGLEGYNEQFF; CDR3nt: TGTGCCAGTAGTCTGGGACTCGAGGGTTACAATGAGCAGTTCTTC
v_gene: TRBV13; j_gene: TRBJ1-4; d_gene: NA; abundance: once; CDR3aa: CASSEAIRATNEKLFF; CDR3nt: TGTGCCAGCAGTGAGGCCATACGGGCAACTAATGAAAAACTGTTTTTT
v_gene: TRBV5-1; j_gene: TRBJ2-1; d_gene: TRBD2; abundance: once; CDR3aa: CASSLFHGLAGANEQFF; CDR3nt: TGCGCCAGCAGCTTGTTCCATGGACTAGCGGGAGCTAATGAGCAGTTCTTC
v_gene: TRBV19; j_gene: TRBJ1-1; d_gene: NA; abundance: few; CDR3aa: CASTLRGVPNTEAFF; CDR3nt: TGTGCCAGTACCCTTCGAGGGGTCCCGAACACTGAAGCTTTCTTT
v_gene: TRBV5-5; j_gene: TRBJ1-3; d_gene: TRBD1; abundance: NA; CDR3aa: CASSQTGTESGNTIYF; CDR3nt: TGTGCCAGCAGCCAGACCGGGACAGAGTCTGGAAACACCATATATTTT
v_gene: TRBV4-1; j_gene: TRBJ1-6; d_gene: NA; abundance: NA; CDR3aa: CASSGGPFNSPLHF; CDR3nt: TGCGCCAGCAGCGGGGGGCCGTTTAATTCACCCCTCCACTTT
v_gene: TRBV6-1; j_gene: TRBJ1-5; d_gene: NA; abundance: NA; CDR3aa: CASSEFRADQPQHF; CDR3nt: TGTGCCAGCAGTGAATTCAGGGCGGATCAGCCCCAGCATTTT
v_gene: TRBV5-6; j_gene: TRBJ1-2; d_gene: NA; abundance: NA; CDR3aa: CASRPANGRRNYGYTF; CDR3nt: TGTGCCAGCCGACCGGCTAATGGGCGCCGTAACTATGGCTACACCTTC
v_gene: TRBV15; j_gene: TRBJ2-6; d_gene: NA; abundance: few; CDR3aa: CATSRWPPGDSGANVLTF; CDR3nt: TGTGCCACCAGCAGATGGCCCCCGGGCGACTCTGGGGCCAACGTCCTGACTTTC
v_gene: TRBV16; j_gene: TRBJ2-1; d_gene: NA; abundance: NA; CDR3aa: CASSGGQNEQFF; CDR3nt: TGTGCCAGCAGCGGCGGACAGAATGAGCAGTTCTTC
v_gene: TRBV15; j_gene: TRBJ2-5; d_gene: NA; abundance: NA; CDR3aa: CATSTTETQETQYF; CDR3nt: TGTGCCACCAGTACTACAGAGACCCAAGAGACCCAGTACTTC
v_gene: TRBV11-3; j_gene: TRBJ1-2; d_gene: NA; abundance: NA; CDR3aa: CASSLKDDLQGYTF; CDR3nt: TGTGCCAGCAGCCTCAAGGACGATCTTCAAGGCTACACCTTC
v_gene: TRBV7-9; j_gene: TRBJ2-7; d_gene: NA; abundance: few; CDR3aa: CASSLRAEQYF; CDR3nt: TGTGCCAGCAGCTTGAGGGCAGAGCAGTACTTC